This TCR beta chain is drawn from a study of T-cell memory formation after mild COVID-19. About the study: TCR clusters were mostly confined to one donor each. The study, taken as a whole, reports: Clones which contracted sat mainly in CM and EM if CD4+, and in EMRA if CD8+.

TCRdb reanalysed the 5' RACE reads using MiXCR and keeps one entry per CDR3 protein. The sample yields 450,000 to 700,000 distinct CDR3 sequences, roughly 17% seen once. This clonotype has ten or more counts. Its matching antigen is unknown. CDR1 and CDR2 (germline): SQVTM, ANQGSEA. V lost 7 bases, J lost 7 bases, and 11 bases stayed unmatched. This CDR3 region has 13 residues. Sequencing used PBMCs or a T cell subset sorted from them (not recorded which). J is TRBJ2-7 and V is TRBV29-1; 9 bases agree with TRBD1. The source of this sequence is an adult woman who had mild COVID-19 (a few samples of this study predate the infection). Cell type and time point are not known. The CDR3 sequence: CSAWGQGPQEQYF. The DNA for the CDR3 is TGCAGCGCGTGGGGACAGGGCCCTCAGGAGCAGTACTTC.